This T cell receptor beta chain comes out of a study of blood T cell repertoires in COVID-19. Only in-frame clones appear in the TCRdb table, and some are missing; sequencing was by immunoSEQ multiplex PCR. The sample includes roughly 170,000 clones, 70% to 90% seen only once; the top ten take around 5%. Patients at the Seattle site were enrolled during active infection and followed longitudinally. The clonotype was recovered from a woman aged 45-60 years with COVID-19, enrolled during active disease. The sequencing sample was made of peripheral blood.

CDR3 sequence: CASSRDRAKNIQYF. The CDR3 bases are TGCGCCAGCAGTAGGGACAGAGCCAAAAACATTCAGTACTTC. The chain links TRBV5-1 to TRBJ2-4, with 7 bases that match TRBD1. The CDR3 extends over 14 amino acids. Germline V gene lookup returns CDR1 SGHRS and CDR2 YFSETQ. V lost 5 bases and J lost 0; bases outside the gene matches: 2.